Here is one T cell receptor (beta chain) with its context. TCRdb passed the 5' RACE reads through MiXCR, listing each CDR3 protein once. The sample yields approximately 70,000 distinct CDR3 sequences, around an eighth seen once. Germline V gene sequence: CDR1 LNHDA, CDR2 SQIVND (reference sequence). The CDR3 loop spans 13 amino acids. V gave up 3 bases and J gave up 1 base, with 5 bases separating them. The data originate from a study of early T cells in non-severe SARS-CoV-2 infection. The clonotype originates from an adult who was a healthcare worker with PCR-confirmed SARS-CoV-2 infection or an uninfected control (not recorded which). The rearrangement uses TRBV19 and TRBJ2-3; no clear D gene. This specimen consisted of whole blood, obtained at baseline. In nucleotides, the CDR3 is TGTGCCAGTAGTATTTCTGGCACAGATACGCAGTATTTT. This encodes CASSISGTDTQYF.